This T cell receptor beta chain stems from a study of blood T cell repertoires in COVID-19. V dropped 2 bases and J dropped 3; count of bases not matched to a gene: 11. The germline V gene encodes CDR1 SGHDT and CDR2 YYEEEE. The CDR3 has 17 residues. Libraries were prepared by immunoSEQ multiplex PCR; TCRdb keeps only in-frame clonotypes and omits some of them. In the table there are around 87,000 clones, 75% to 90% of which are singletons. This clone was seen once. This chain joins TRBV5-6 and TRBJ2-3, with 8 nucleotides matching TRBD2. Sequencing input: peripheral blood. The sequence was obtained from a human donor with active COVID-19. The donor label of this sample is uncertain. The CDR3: CASSFPISGERTDTQYF. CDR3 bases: TGTGCCAGCAGCTTTCCCATTAGCGGGGAAAGGACAGATACGCAGTATTTT.